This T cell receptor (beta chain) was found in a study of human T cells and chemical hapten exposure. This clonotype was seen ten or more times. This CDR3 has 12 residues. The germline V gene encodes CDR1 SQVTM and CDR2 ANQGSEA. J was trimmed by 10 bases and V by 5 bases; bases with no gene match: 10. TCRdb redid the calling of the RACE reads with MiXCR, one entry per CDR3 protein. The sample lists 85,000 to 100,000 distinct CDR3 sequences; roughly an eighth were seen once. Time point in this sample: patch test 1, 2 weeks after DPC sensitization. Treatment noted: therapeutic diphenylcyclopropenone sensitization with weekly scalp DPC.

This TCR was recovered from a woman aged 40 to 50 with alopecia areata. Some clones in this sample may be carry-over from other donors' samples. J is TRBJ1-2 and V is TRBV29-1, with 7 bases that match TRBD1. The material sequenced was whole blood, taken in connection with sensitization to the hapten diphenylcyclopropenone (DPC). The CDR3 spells CSVHTGVKDYTF. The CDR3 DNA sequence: TGCAGCGTTCATACAGGGGTGAAGGACTACACCTTC.